This T cell receptor (beta chain) was documented in a study of shared clonotypes between healthy human individuals. Regarding the study as a whole: Relative to their counterparts shared across all four donors, non-shared clonotypes exhibited diminished generation probabilities. Naive CD4 clonotype sharing across several donors was 4% to 5.5%. Blood alone was sampled, and tissue repertoires likely differ. Memory subsets generally showed lower estimated richness than naive subsets.

Clones were read by immunoSEQ multiplex PCR, and TCRdb kept only the in-frame ones, dropping some. The sample lists about 1 million clones; 70% to 80% were seen once. This clone was seen only a few times. Its antigen is not known. This TCR was recovered from a man younger than 35 in good health. The sequenced sample was memory CD4+ T cells sorted from blood. Subset of the sample: CD45RA-negative fraction.

CDR3 sequence: CASSSYRGSPLHF. DNA for the CDR3: TGTGCCAGCAGCTCCTACAGGGGATCACCCCTCCACTTT. This sequence joins TRBV7-8 and TRBJ1-6; 7 bases fit TRBD1. Germline CDR1 SGHVS, CDR2 FQNEAQ. CDR3 size: 13 residues. Trimming removed 4 bases from V and 10 bases from J; junction bases left unmatched: 4. The full variable domain, with the rest looked up from reference TRBV7-8 and TRBJ1-6, is GAGVSQSPRYKVAKRGQDVALRCDPISGHVSLFWYQQALGQGPEFLTYFQNEAQLDKSGLPSDRFFAERPEGSVSTLKIQRTQQEDSAVYLCASSSYRGSPLHFGNGTRLTVT.